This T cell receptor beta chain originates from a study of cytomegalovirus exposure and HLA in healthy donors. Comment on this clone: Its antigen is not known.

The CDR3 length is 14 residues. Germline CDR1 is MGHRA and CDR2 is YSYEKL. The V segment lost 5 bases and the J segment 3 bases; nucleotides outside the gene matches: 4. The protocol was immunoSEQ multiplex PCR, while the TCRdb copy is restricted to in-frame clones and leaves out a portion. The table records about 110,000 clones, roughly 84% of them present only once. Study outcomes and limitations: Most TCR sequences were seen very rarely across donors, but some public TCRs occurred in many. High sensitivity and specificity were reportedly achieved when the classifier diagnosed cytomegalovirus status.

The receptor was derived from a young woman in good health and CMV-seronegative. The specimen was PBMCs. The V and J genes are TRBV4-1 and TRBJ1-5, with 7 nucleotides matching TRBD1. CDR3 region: CASSWDSNNQPQHF. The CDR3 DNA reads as TGCGCCAGCAGCTGGGACAGCAACAATCAGCCCCAGCATTTT.